The 29 T cell receptor beta chains listed next were all sequenced from one sample in a study of CD8+CD57+ T cells in acquired aplastic anemia. Sequencing involved patients with CD8+CD57+ cell expansion previously shown by flow cytometry. TCR beta VDJ and CDR3 profiling used genomic DNA as template. A single record per CDR3 protein comes from TCRdb applying MiXCR to the reads. The sample has approximately 150,000 distinct CDR3 sequences; around half are singletons. Sequencing used sorted CD4+, CD8+, or CD8+CD57+ T cells (not recorded which) from PBMCs. The receptors were gathered from a human donor with aplastic anemia.

At least ten counts were recorded for this clonotype. This rearrangement joins TRBV7-2 to TRBJ1-4; D call uncertain. CDR1 is SGHTA, CDR2 FQGNSA, per germline. Trimming cost V 2 bases and J 5 bases, with 9 bases left between them. The CDR3 runs to 14 residues. CDR3 region: CASSLLGTNEKLFF. The CDR3, as DNA: TGTGCCAGCAGCTTACTGGGCACGAATGAAAAACTGTTTTTT.

This clonotype was recorded a few times. V and J are TRBV7-9 and TRBJ1-1; D unclear. The germline CDR1 and CDR2 sequences are SEHNR and FQNEAQ (reference sequence). The ends were cut back, 2 bases at V and 1 base at J, with 5 bases in the middle. There are 13 residues in the CDR3. The chain's CDR3 is CASSLSGNTEAFF. DNA of the CDR3: TGTGCCAGCAGCTTATCTGGGAACACTGAAGCTTTCTTT.

The table lists this clonotype with many counts. The rearrangement joins TRBV2 to TRBJ1-4; TRBD1 matches 10 bases. With V trimmed by 4 bases and J by 8 bases, 7 bases remained unmatched. The CDR3 contains 15 residues. Germline values: CDR1 SNHLY, CDR2 FYNNEI. The CDR3 region has the DNA TGTGCCAGCAGTGCATTCCGGGACAGGGGAGAAAAACTGTTTTTT. Encoded protein: CASSAFRDRGEKLFF. Combining the CDR3 with reference TRBV2 and TRBJ1-4 gives the whole variable domain EPEVTQTPSHQVTQMGQEVILRCVPISNHLYFYWYRQILGQKVEFLVSFYNNEISEKSEIFDDQFSVERPDGSNFTLKIRSTKLEDSAMYFCASSAFRDRGEKLFFGSGTQLSVL.

This clonotype was seen repeatedly, ten times or more. The chain has TRBV3-1 and TRBJ2-5; D is unresolved. This CDR3 region has 13 residues. Per the germline V gene, CDR1 is LGHDT and CDR2 is YNNKEL (reference sequence). V lost 4 bases to trimming and J lost 1 base, with 7 bases between them. This CDR3 is CASSLDFQETQYF. In DNA form, the CDR3 reads TGTGCCAGCAGCCTCGACTTCCAAGAGACCCAGTACTTC.

This chain uses TRBV4-1 with TRBJ1-3; D is unclear. V lost 0 bases and J lost 6, with 12 bases in between. The CDR3 sequence is 15 residues long. The germline gives CDR1 MGHRA, CDR2 YSYEKL. CDR3 bases: TGCGCCAGCAGCCAAGATGCTGACTTTGCAAACACCATATATTTT. Its translation: CASSQDADFANTIYF.

This clonotype showed up just a few times. V usage is TRBV6-1 and J usage is TRBJ2-3; 7 bases fit TRBD2. Unmatched junction bases numbered 1, after V lost 9 bases and J lost 1 base. Germline V CDR1 and CDR2: MNHNS, SASEGT. This CDR3 contains 12 residues. Here the CDR3 DNA reads TGTGCCAGTCGGGGGGGCACAGATACGCAGTATTTT. Its translation is CASRGGTDTQYF.

The chain combines TRBV2 with TRBJ2-7, with D perhaps matching TRBD2 (6 bases). CDR1 is SNHLY and CDR2 is FYNNEI in the germline V gene. Trimming cost V 7 bases and J 1 base, with 11 bases left between them. CDR3 length: 13 amino acids. The CDR3 here is CASNMEGSYEQYF. The CDR3 nucleotides are TGTGCCAGCAATATGGAGGGGTCCTACGAGCAGTACTTC.

Regarding this clonotype: A read error may be the cause here, since a much bigger clone is one base away. The chain couples TRBV6-2 or TRBV6-3 to TRBJ1-3; no definite D call. Germline V gene data show CDR1 as MNHEY and CDR2 as SVGEGT. This CDR3 has 15 amino acids. The DNA for the CDR3 is TGTGGCAGCAGTTACGTCAGGATCCGGGGAAACACCATATATTTT. It encodes CGSSYVRIRGNTIYF.

The gene calls are TRBV24-1 and TRBJ2-1; no clear D. From germline, CDR1 is KGHDR and CDR2 SFDVKD. Trimming took 4 bases from V and 0 from J, leaving 12 bases between them. The CDR3 consists of 16 residues. CDR3 region: CATSDRSPSSYNEQFF. The DNA for the CDR3 is TGTGCCACCAGTGACCGGTCACCAAGCTCCTACAATGAGCAGTTCTTC.

This clonotype has only one observation. This sequence joins TRBV2 and TRBJ1-3; D is unresolved. Trimming stripped 7 bases from V and 1 base from J, with 8 bases between. The germline V gene encodes CDR1 SNHLY and CDR2 FYNNEI. CDR3 length equals 13 residues. The CDR3: CASMAWSGNTIYF. The DNA for the CDR3 is TGTGCCAGCATGGCGTGGTCTGGAAACACCATATATTTT.

This clonotype occurred many times. The chain has TRBV7-8 and TRBJ1-2; 7 positions match TRBD1. Trimming cost V 2 bases and J 8 bases; bases outside gene matches: 8. Germline-derived CDR1 and CDR2 are SGHVS and FQNEAQ. The CDR3 has 14 residues. The CDR3 DNA reads TGTGCCAGCAGCTTACAGGGGGGAGTGTGGGGCTACACCTTC. Its translation: CASSLQGGVWGYTF.

Ten or more counts support this clonotype. V usage is TRBV12-3 or TRBV12-4 and J usage is TRBJ1-1, with a tentative D call TRBD1 (5 bases). V shed 8 bases and J shed 5 bases, with 15 bases lying between them. There are 13 residues in the CDR3. CDR3 residues: CASRRETWTEAFF. The CDR3 nucleotides are TGTGCCAGCCGCAGGGAGACTTGGACTGAAGCTTTCTTT.

This clonotype was counted at least ten times. The genes are TRBV6-6 and TRBJ2-2, with a weak D call TRBD1 (7 bases). The CDR3 extends over 16 amino acids. CDR1 is MNHNY and CDR2 is SVGAGI in the germline V gene (reference sequence). Trimming shortened V by 3 bases and J by 0 bases, and 11 bases separated the two germline ends. Written as DNA, the CDR3 is TGTGCCAGCAGTTATGGAGGGGGCCCGAACACCGGGGAGCTGTTTTTT. It encodes CASSYGGGPNTGELFF.

Worth noting for this clonotype: One end of the junction varies from germline; a read error may be responsible. The chain employs TRBV9 and TRBJ2-2; 9 nucleotides line up with TRBD2. This CDR3 has 17 amino acids. Germline CDR1 SGDLS, CDR2 YYNGEE. CDR3 sequence: CASSWGSGGSNTGEPFF. The CDR3 nucleotides are TGTGCCAGCAGCTGGGGAAGCGGGGGGTCGAACACCGGGGAGCCGTTTTTT.

The chain joins TRBV2 to TRBJ2-6; 8 bases are a match to TRBD1. This CDR3 has 19 residues. Germline loops: CDR1 SNHLY, CDR2 FYNNEI. The V and J ends lost 2 bases and 0 bases, in that order; junction bases with no gene match: 9. CDR3 loop: CASSEPAGGVNSGANVLTF. CDR3 nucleotide sequence: TGTGCCAGCAGTGAACCGGCAGGGGGCGTTAACTCTGGGGCCAACGTCCTGACTTTC.

There are many counts of this clonotype. The chain joins TRBV5-5 to TRBJ2-2; D call uncertain. CDR3 length: 16 amino acids. Germline-derived CDR1 and CDR2 are SGHKS and YYEKEE (reference sequence). V was cut by 4 bases and J by 1 base, with 14 bases left in between. The CDR3 region has the DNA TGTGCCAGCAGCGCCGATCCTGGTAGGAACACCGGGGAGCTGTTTTTT. This translates into CASSADPGRNTGELFF.

This clonotype was seen only once. A much larger clone is a single base away; this may be a read error. Because it lacks the conserved phenylalanine or tryptophan at the end, this CDR3 is likely a read error. V and J are TRBV6-1 and TRBJ2-3, with 13 bases fitting TRBD2. This CDR3 is 15 amino acids long. With V trimmed by 6 bases and J by 7 bases, 7 bases remained unmatched. Germline V gives CDR1 MNHNS, CDR2 SASEGT. The CDR3 sequence is CASRPTSGGAHTQYS. The CDR3 nucleotides are TGTGCCAGCAGACCTACTAGCGGGGGGGCCCATACGCAGTATTCT.

This clonotype has only a few counts. The rearrangement uses TRBV29-1 and TRBJ2-7; 7 bases are shared with TRBD2. Germline lookup yields CDR1 SQVTM and CDR2 ANQGSEA. The length of the CDR3 is 14 residues. Trimming took 4 bases from V and 4 from J; bases not matched to a gene: 10. CDR3 in amino acids: CSVVSDTGGYEQYF. The DNA of the CDR3 is TGCAGCGTTGTTTCGGACACCGGGGGGTACGAGCAGTACTTC.

The rearrangement uses TRBV10-2 and TRBJ2-2; TRBD1 agrees at 8 bases. CDR1 and CDR2 (germline): WSHSY, SAAADI. V shed 4 bases, J shed 3 bases, and the junction held 4 bases outside the gene matches. The CDR3 sequence is 15 residues long. This chain's CDR3 is CASSATGAYTGELFF. The CDR3, as DNA: TGCGCCAGCAGTGCGACAGGGGCGTACACCGGGGAGCTGTTTTTT.

This clonotype came up many times. The rearrangement joins TRBV12-3 or TRBV12-4 to TRBJ1-5; D not certain. The CDR3 consists of 12 residues. Trimming shortened V by 3 bases and J by 4 bases, and 4 bases separated the two germline ends. The CDR3 nucleotides are TGTGCCAGCAGTTTTGAGAATCAGCCCCAGCATTTT. It yields the protein CASSFENQPQHF.

This clonotype was detected only once. Since the CDR3 does not end with the conserved phenylalanine or tryptophan, this likely comes from a read error. This chain connects TRBV2 to TRBJ1-2; perhaps TRBD1 as D (5 bases). The CDR3 sequence is 14 residues long. Looked up from germline, CDR1 is SNHLY and CDR2 is FYNNEI. V was shortened by 7 bases and J by 7 bases, with 19 bases between the two germline ends. The CDR3 protein is CASIGYRLGSGYTL. The CDR3 DNA reads as TGTGCCAGCATCGGATACAGGTTAGGATCTGGCTACACCCTC.

On this clonotype itself: This clone may be a read error of a much larger clone one base away. The chain couples TRBV11-2 to TRBJ1-1; D is uncertain. The CDR3 is made up of 13 amino acids. CDR1 is SGHAT, CDR2 FQNNGV, per germline. The CDR3 nucleotides are TGTGCCAGCAGCTCAAAAGAGAACACTGAAGCTTTATTT. Protein sequence: CASSSKENTEALF.

The J gene is TRBJ2-3, the V gene TRBV11-1; weak D call: TRBD1 (5 bases). The end of the DNA aligns better with TRBJ1-5, so the J call may be wrong. The CDR3 runs to 14 residues. Germline CDR1 is SGHAT and CDR2 is FQDESV (reference sequence). The CDR3 DNA is TGTGCCAGCGGCTCAGGGACTAGAACAGATACGCAGCATTTT. As protein: CASGSGTRTDTQHF.

CDR3 nucleotide sequence: TGTGCCAGCACCCCTAGCGGATACTACAATGAGCAGTTCTTC. Translated: CASTPSGYYNEQFF. The chain recombines TRBV24-1 with TRBJ2-1; 7 bases match TRBD2. V lost 11 bases to trimming and J lost 3 bases; unmatched junction nucleotides: 9. CDR3 size: 14 residues. The V gene's germline CDR1 is KGHDR and CDR2 SFDVKD.

V and J are TRBV20-1 and TRBJ2-7; D is unresolved. Germline lookup yields CDR1 DFQATT and CDR2 SNEGSKA (reference sequence). V was clipped by 2 bases and J by 0 bases, with 5 bases between them. The CDR3 totals 12 residues. The CDR3 coding sequence is TGCAGTGCTAGATTTAGCTCCTACGAGCAGTACTTC. This encodes CSARFSSYEQYF.

The DNA of the CDR3 is TGTGCCAGCAGTTTTAGCGGGAGTACAGAGACCCAGTACTTC. Residues: CASSFSGSTETQYF. This chain joins TRBV7-9 and TRBJ2-5; 9 bases agree with TRBD2. This CDR3 is built from 14 residues. Germline loops: CDR1 SEHNR, CDR2 FQNEAQ (reference sequence). J was trimmed by 4 bases and V by 6 bases; bases with no gene match: 6.

This clonotype has a count of ten or more. This CDR3 reads CASSPRRVADTQYF. In DNA, the CDR3 is TGTGCCAGCAGCCCTCGGCGGGTTGCAGATACGCAGTATTTT. This chain uses TRBV7-2 with TRBJ2-3; TRBD2 is a possible D gene (5 bases). Between the trimmed V and J ends, which lost 5 bases and 4 bases, there was a span of 13 bases. CDR1 is SGHTA and CDR2 is FQGNSA in the germline V gene. The CDR3 extends over 14 amino acids. The variable domain in full, completed from reference TRBV7-2 and TRBJ2-3, reads GAGVSQSPSNKVTEKGKDVELRCDPISGHTALYWYRQSLGQGLEFLIYFQGNSAPDKSGLPSDRFSAERTGGSVSTLTIQRTQQEDSAVYLCASSPRRVADTQYFGPGTRLTVL.

Comments on this clonotype: A clone one base away is much larger, so this may be a read error. The chain links TRBV12-3 or TRBV12-4 to TRBJ1-2, with a tentative D call TRBD1 (5 bases). The length of the CDR3 is 12 residues. CDR3 in amino acids: CAGRQGHYGYTF. The DNA for the CDR3 is TGTGCCGGCAGGCAGGGCCACTATGGCTACACCTTC.

The chain recombines TRBV7-9 with TRBJ2-5; TRBD2 matches at 7 bases. Trimming cost V 5 bases and J 1 base; bases outside gene matches: 10. Looked up from germline, CDR1 is SEHNR and CDR2 is FQNEAQ (reference sequence). This CDR3 comprises 16 residues. The CDR3 DNA reads as TGTGCCAGCAGCGCCAGAGCGGGGCCCCTCCAAGAGACCCAGTACTTC. Protein: CASSARAGPLQETQYF.